This T cell receptor beta chain comes out of a study of early T cells in non-severe SARS-CoV-2 infection (dated by TCRdb to about 2021). A note on the overall study: TCR sequencing used bulk RNA from unsorted whole blood, so alpha and beta chains could not be paired. Overall study outcomes, separate from this receptor: VDJdb matching was skewed toward anti-spike CD8 responses, so virus-specific expansions were likely underestimated and private and CD4 specificities were missed.

Library preparation employed 5' RACE. Sequencing was performed on a NextSeq 500. In the TCR library protocol, unique molecular identifiers were attached to individual cDNA molecules to correct for PCR bias and sequencing error. TCR alpha and beta chains were both sequenced, and the abundances of alpha and beta sequences in each sample were closely correlated with each other. The study's own analysis went as follows. Decombinator V4 was used to perform V gene, J gene and CDR3 annotation of TCR sequences. TCRs were defined as expanded if a significant change between any two time points was detected under a Poisson model with p below 0.0001. Abundances of TCRs were expressed as counts per million after normalisation to the total number of TCRs sequenced in each sample. MAIT TCRs were defined by TRAV1-2 paired with TRAJ12, TRAJ20 or TRAJ33, and iNKT TCRs by TRAV10 paired with TRAJ18. VDJdb, accessed 1 November 2021, was searched for CMV, EBV and SARS-CoV-2 annotated TCRs, with TCRs annotated for multiple antigens excluded. TCRdb handled the public reads itself, with Q25 trimming in fastp and clone calling in MiXCR, and kept productive beta chains. All rows with the same CDR3 protein become a single entry with the most common DNA and genes. TCRdb, not the authors, supplied the V and J calls. The sample table contains approximately 80,000 distinct CDR3 sequences; only one count was recorded for about 10% of them. The ten biggest clones cover approximately 12% of the sample.

This was a case-control study nested in a cohort of healthcare workers in London, UK, who had nasopharyngeal swab PCR tests and blood samples taken every week. Healthcare workers were recruited between 23 and 31 March 2020, during the week of the UK lockdown, and were followed weekly for up to roughly 15 weeks. The germline V gene encodes CDR1 SQVTM and CDR2 ANQGSEA. The CDR3 numbers 11 residues from cysteine through phenylalanine. Only CDR3 DNA is held: 33 bases, read in frame from base 1. In the case of this clonotype: Its antigen is unknown. No base qualities exist here, and no much larger clone lies one base off it.

The V gene is TRBV29-1 and the J gene is TRBJ1-3; the D gene cannot be named for sure. The sequence derives from an adult who was a healthcare worker with PCR-confirmed SARS-CoV-2 infection or an uninfected control (not recorded which). Sequenced here: whole blood, sampled at baseline. The CDR3 protein sequence reads: CRPVSGNTIYF. Here is the DNA: TGCCGACCGGTCTCTGGAAACACCATATATTTT.